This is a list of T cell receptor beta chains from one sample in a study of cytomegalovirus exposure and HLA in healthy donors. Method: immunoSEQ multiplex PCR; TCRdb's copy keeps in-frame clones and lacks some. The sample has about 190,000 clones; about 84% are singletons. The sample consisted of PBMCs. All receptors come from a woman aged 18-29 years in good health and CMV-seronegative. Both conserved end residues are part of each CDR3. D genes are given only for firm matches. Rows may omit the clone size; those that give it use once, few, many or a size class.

CASGSGGGFYNEQFF TGTGCCAGCGGCTCAGGAGGTGGCTTTTACAATGAGCAGTTCTTC TRBJ2-1 TRBV6-5 - -
CASSFLDRGQQYF TGTGCCAGCAGTTTCTTGGACAGGGGACAGCAGTACTTC TRBJ2-7 TRBV27 TRBD1 few
CSAPTGDYGYTF TGCAGCGCCCCGACAGGGGACTATGGCTACACCTTC TRBJ1-2 TRBV29-1 TRBD1 -
CVISPGTGEVGGQYF TGTGTCATCAGTCCCGGGACAGGGGAGGTTGGGGGGCAGTACTTC TRBJ2-7 TRBV10-3 TRBD1 once
CASSPRTAPSTDTQYF TGTGCCAGCTCACCCCGGACTGCCCCTAGCACAGATACGCAGTATTTT TRBJ2-3 TRBV18 - -
CASSAGTGEGQPQHF TGTGCCAGCTCAGCCGGGACAGGGGAGGGACAGCCCCAGCATTTT TRBJ1-5 TRBV18 TRBD1 -
CASRQGLGEKLFF TGTGCCAGCAGACAGGGATTGGGTGAAAAACTGTTTTTT TRBJ1-4 TRBV27 - -
CASSEQGEVNEQFF TGTGCCAGCAGTGAACAGGGAGAGGTGAATGAGCAGTTCTTC TRBJ2-1 TRBV6-5 - -
CASSPRTGVDTQYF TGTGCCAGCAGCCCCCGCACAGGGGTAGATACGCAGTATTTT TRBJ2-3 TRBV9 TRBD1 -
CASSLDSGTNFYEQYF TGTGCCAGCAGCTTAGATTCCGGGACTAACTTCTACGAGCAGTACTTC TRBJ2-7 TRBV11-2 TRBD2 -
CASSFPNLPSYEQYF TGTGCCAGCAGCTTCCCCAACCTACCATCCTACGAGCAGTACTTC TRBJ2-7 TRBV5-6 - -
CASSLPALGHPPSGQYF TGTGCCAGCAGCTTACCCGCGCTGGGACACCCACCCAGCGGGCAGTACTTC TRBJ2-7 TRBV5-5 - -
CASSPDRGQNGELFF TGTGCCAGCAGTCCGGACAGGGGGCAGAACGGGGAGCTGTTTTTT TRBJ2-2 TRBV2 TRBD1 -
CAWSGGLGNEQFF TGTGCCTGGAGCGGGGGTCTCGGCAATGAGCAGTTCTTC TRBJ2-1 TRBV30 - once
CASSVGGVPHRETQYF TGTGCCAGCAGCGTGGGCGGGGTTCCCCATCGAGAGACCCAGTACTTC TRBJ2-5 TRBV11-2 - -
CASSQPGTGDEKLFF TGCGCCAGCAGCCAACCCGGGACAGGGGATGAAAAACTGTTTTTT TRBJ1-4 TRBV4-1 TRBD1 -
CAINDRVTYEQYF TGTGCCATAAACGACAGGGTGACCTACGAGCAGTACTTC TRBJ2-7 TRBV30 TRBD1 few
CASSLRRDRRLSYGYTF TGTGCCAGCAGCCTACGTCGGGACAGGCGATTAAGCTATGGCTACACCTTC TRBJ1-2 TRBV7-9 TRBD1 few
CARQLKQWVYQVADTQYF TGTGCCAGACAACTTAAGCAGTGGGTCTATCAGGTGGCAGATACGCAGTATTTT TRBJ2-3 TRBV6-4 - -
CASSLGREGTGELFF TGTGCCAGCAGCTTGGGGCGGGAGGGCACCGGGGAGCTGTTTTTT TRBJ2-2 TRBV7-7 TRBD2 -